Below, one TCR beta chain is given with its context. The source of the sample is a study of blood T cell repertoires in COVID-19. Study-level background: The analysed material was cDNA or gDNA that came from T cells, B-cell-depleted T cells, or PBMCs.

Method: immunoSEQ multiplex PCR; TCRdb's copy keeps in-frame clones and lacks some. The table shows a few hundred thousand clones, with 80% to 90% occurring only once. The CDR3 spans 16 residues. Looked up from germline, CDR1 is MDHEN and CDR2 is SYDVKM. The V gene end was trimmed by 4 bases and the J gene end by 2 bases; junction bases not matched to a gene: 11. This sequence was found in a middle-aged woman with acute COVID-19. V is TRBV28 and J is TRBJ2-7; TRBD2 matches 7 bases. The sample comprised PBMCs or T cells enriched from blood (not recorded which). The CDR3 coding sequence is TGTGCCAGCAGTTGGGCCTGGGGGGGGGTGACCTACGAGCAGTACTTC. This translates into CASSWAWGGVTYEQYF.